A single sample is the source of the 23 T cell receptor beta chains below, sequenced in a study of blood T cell repertoires in COVID-19 (dated by TCRdb to 2018 to 2021). Receptor libraries were prepared by the immunoSEQ multiplex PCR assay. This immuneACCESS table, as held by TCRdb, lists in-frame sequences with V and J called but not all clones. Of the missing ones, under half trace to an unresolved V gene in checked studies; the others have no known cause. For this sample there are about 400,000 clones; approximately 88% appear just once. The top ten constitute around 1.3% of the sample. The specimen was peripheral blood. The receptors stem from a man aged 40-49 years with acute or convalescent COVID-19.

V gene TRBV5-1 combines with J gene TRBJ2-7; 14 bases map to TRBD2. Germline trimming cut 4 bases from V and 3 bases from J; bases unmatched to any gene: 3. CDR3 length: 15 amino acids. Germline V CDR1 and CDR2: SGHRS, YFSETQ. This CDR3 reads CASSGTSGSVYEQYF. CDR3 DNA: TGCGCCAGCAGCGGGACTAGCGGGAGCGTCTACGAGCAGTACTTC.

This chain uses TRBV6-5 with TRBJ2-7; 8 nucleotides agree with TRBD2. The CDR3 has 15 amino acids. Per germline, CDR1 MNHEY and CDR2 SVGAGI. V gave up 6 bases and J gave up 5 bases; unmatched junction bases: 12. CDR3 loop: CASRLTLGGANEQYF. The CDR3 region has the DNA TGTGCCAGCAGGCTCACTCTCGGGGGGGCCAACGAGCAGTACTTC.

The chain joins TRBV12-3 or TRBV12-4 to TRBJ2-7; no reliable D call. The CDR3 sequence is 13 residues long. The V end lost 1 base, the J end lost 4 bases, and 8 bases lay between the germline ends. The CDR3 coding sequence is TGTGCCAGCAGTTTAGACAGAACATACGAGCAGTACTTC. This gives the protein CASSLDRTYEQYF.

A few counts support this clone. V is TRBV12-3 or TRBV12-4 and J is TRBJ1-1, with TRBD1 matching over 9 bases. V lost 7 bases and J lost 5; bases outside the gene matches: 5. The CDR3 is made up of 13 amino acids. CDR3 residues: CASTQTGGTEAFF. Written as DNA, the CDR3 is TGTGCCAGCACTCAGACAGGGGGTACTGAAGCTTTCTTT.

This chain connects TRBV10-3 to TRBJ2-5; weak D call: TRBD1 (6 bases). The CDR3 is 16 residues long. Germline CDR1 ENHRY, CDR2 SYGVKD. Trimming took off 0 bases at V and 0 bases at J, with 11 bases between the two ends. CDR3 in amino acids: CAISESQGPDQETQYF. The CDR3 DNA sequence: TGTGCCATCAGTGAGTCGCAGGGGCCGGACCAAGAGACCCAGTACTTC.

The J gene is TRBJ2-7, the V gene TRBV3-1 (or the pseudogene TRBV3-2), with 8 nucleotides matching TRBD2. Trimming at V came to 0 bases and at J to 4 bases, leaving 5 bases not matched to a gene. The CDR3 consists of 15 residues. The germline V gene has CDR1 LGHDT and CDR2 YNNKEL (reference sequence). This chain's CDR3 is CASSQDLSGSYEQYF. For the CDR3, the DNA is TGTGCCAGCAGCCAAGATCTAAGCGGGAGTTACGAGCAGTACTTC.

The rearrangement uses TRBV7-2 and TRBJ2-3; 7 bases line up with TRBD2. Germline values: CDR1 SGHTA, CDR2 FQGNSA. The CDR3 has 15 residues. With 5 bases clipped from V and 2 bases from J, the junction kept 7 bases outside the gene matches. CDR3 in DNA: TGTGCCAGCAGCAAGGGACTACCGAACACAGATACGCAGTATTTT. This translates into CASSKGLPNTDTQYF. The entire variable domain, with the rest obtained from reference TRBV7-2 and TRBJ2-3, is as follows: GAGVSQSPSNKVTEKGKDVELRCDPISGHTALYWYRQSLGQGLEFLIYFQGNSAPDKSGLPSDRFSAERTGGSVSTLTIQRTQQEDSAVYLCASSKGLPNTDTQYFGPGTRLTVL.

The CDR3 nucleotides are TGTGCCAGCAGCCTGGGAGGGGGTTCCTACGAGCAGTACTTC. Its protein is CASSLGGGSYEQYF. This rearrangement joins TRBV9 to TRBJ2-7, with D perhaps TRBD2 (7 bases). Trimming removed 4 bases at V and 1 base at J, with 12 bases between. CDR3 length equals 14 residues. CDR1 and CDR2 (germline): SGDLS, YYNGEE.

The chain uses TRBV19 and TRBJ2-3; 7 bases map to TRBD2. Per the germline V gene, CDR1 is LNHDA and CDR2 is SQIVND (reference sequence). The CDR3 loop spans 15 amino acids. V was pared by 3 bases and J by 3 bases, with 6 bases of the junction left unmatched. CDR3 protein: CASSIGAGETDTQYF. CDR3 DNA: TGTGCCAGTAGTATCGGCGCGGGAGAGACAGATACGCAGTATTTT.

V and J are TRBV9 and TRBJ2-3; the match to TRBD2 covers 8 bases. This CDR3 comprises 16 residues. The germline gives CDR1 SGDLS, CDR2 YYNGEE. V lost 0 bases, J lost 1 base, and 4 bases stayed unmatched. As DNA, the CDR3 is TGTGCCAGCAGCGTAGCTGGGCGGGAGGGCACAGATACGCAGTATTTT. Translated: CASSVAGREGTDTQYF.

This chain joins TRBV19 and TRBJ1-1; D unclear. The CDR3 has 13 amino acids. V gave up 5 bases and J gave up 4 bases, with 11 bases separating them. CDR1 and CDR2 (germline): LNHDA, SQIVND (reference sequence). The CDR3: CASSPRRGTEAFF. The CDR3, as DNA: TGTGCCAGTAGTCCCCGTCGGGGCACTGAAGCTTTCTTT.

The V and J genes are TRBV12-5 and TRBJ2-7, with a weak D call TRBD2 (6 bases). CDR1 and CDR2 (germline): LGHNT, FRNRAP. Between the trimmed V and J ends, which lost 0 bases and 3 bases, there was a span of 12 bases. The CDR3 contains 15 residues. The chain's CDR3 is CASGLVTGVVYEQYF. CDR3 bases: TGTGCTAGTGGTTTGGTAACGGGAGTAGTCTACGAGCAGTACTTC.

The chain has TRBV3-1 (or the pseudogene TRBV3-2) and TRBJ1-1, with 9 bases lining up with TRBD1. The germline CDR1 and CDR2 sequences are LGHDT and YNNKEL (reference sequence). The V segment lost 4 bases and the J segment 5 bases; nucleotides outside the gene matches: 11. The CDR3 loop spans 16 amino acids. CDR3 residues: CASSPRDRVGMTEAFF. The CDR3 nucleotides are TGTGCCAGCAGCCCGCGGGACAGGGTTGGGATGACTGAAGCTTTCTTT.

The rearrangement links TRBV5-5 to TRBJ1-2, with D maybe TRBD1 (6 bases). The germline V and J ends were trimmed by 3 bases and 0 bases, with 9 bases remaining between them. CDR1 is SGHKS, CDR2 YYEKEE, per germline (reference sequence). This CDR3 spans 14 amino acids. CDR3: CASSSTGTNYGYTF. For the CDR3, the DNA is TGTGCCAGCAGCTCAACAGGGACTAACTATGGCTACACCTTC.

The chain joins TRBV30 to TRBJ1-6; TRBD1 matches at 8 bases. Germline assignment: CDR1 GTSNPN and CDR2 SVGIG (reference sequence). The V segment lost 7 bases and the J segment 4 bases; nucleotides outside the gene matches: 12. The CDR3 runs 16 residues. The CDR3 DNA follows: TGTGCCTTTCATCCGAAGACAGGGGTTTATAATTCACCCCTCCACTTT. Translating it yields CAFHPKTGVYNSPLHF.

The chain is built from TRBV3-1 (or the pseudogene TRBV3-2) and TRBJ2-3, with 16 nucleotides matching TRBD2. Germline V gives CDR1 LGHDT, CDR2 YNNKEL (reference sequence). V gave up 4 bases and J gave up 2 bases; unmatched junction bases: 12. This CDR3 is 20 amino acids long. The CDR3 protein is CASSPYGTSGGAGYTDTQYF. DNA of the CDR3: TGTGCCAGCAGCCCCTACGGGACTAGCGGGGGGGCCGGCTACACAGATACGCAGTATTTT.

V usage is TRBV9 and J usage is TRBJ2-1; 10 positions agree with TRBD2. Germline V gene sequence: CDR1 SGDLS, CDR2 YYNGEE. With V trimmed by 0 bases and J by 8 bases, 8 bases remained unmatched. The CDR3 is 16 residues long. Here the CDR3 reads CASSVGNSGRPHEQFF. CDR3 DNA sequence: TGTGCCAGCAGCGTAGGTAATAGCGGGAGGCCCCATGAGCAGTTCTTC.

This clone was seen just once. The rearrangement joins TRBV4-3 to TRBJ2-1; D remains ambiguous. This CDR3 contains 15 residues. CDR1 LGHNA and CDR2 YSLEER come from the germline V gene. Trimming took off 0 bases at V and 4 bases at J, with 10 bases between the two ends. CDR3: CASSQDTRQYNEQFF. Written as DNA, the CDR3 is TGCGCCAGCAGCCAAGATACCCGACAATACAATGAGCAGTTCTTC.

V is TRBV5-6 and J is TRBJ1-5; 10 bases are shared with TRBD1. The CDR3 consists of 16 residues. Germline V lookup: CDR1 SGHDT, CDR2 YYEEEE. The V and J ends lost 4 bases and 2 bases, in that order; junction bases with no gene match: 6. The CDR3 spells CASSPRTGGGNQPQHF. CDR3 in DNA: TGTGCCAGCAGCCCTAGGACAGGGGGTGGCAATCAGCCCCAGCATTTT.

This clone has more than one count but fewer than ten. The rearrangement links TRBV5-1 to TRBJ1-1; the match to TRBD1 covers 7 bases. This CDR3 contains 15 residues. The germline CDR1 and CDR2 sequences are SGHRS and YFSETQ. Trimming at V came to 4 bases and at J to 1 base, leaving 7 bases not matched to a gene. Written as DNA, the CDR3 is TGCGCCAGCAGCCTAATGGACAGGCGGAACACTGAAGCTTTCTTT. Its translation is CASSLMDRRNTEAFF. The whole variable domain, filled in from reference TRBV5-1 and TRBJ1-1, reads KAGVTQTPRYLIKTRGQQVTLSCSPISGHRSVSWYQQTPGQGLQFLFEYFSETQRNKGNFPGRFSGRQFSNSRSEMNVSTLELGDSALYLCASSLMDRRNTEAFFGQGTRLTVV.

The J gene is TRBJ2-7, the V gene TRBV2; TRBD1 aligns across 8 bases. The CDR3 has 14 amino acids. Per the germline V gene, CDR1 is SNHLY and CDR2 is FYNNEI. V dropped 8 bases and J dropped 3; count of bases not matched to a gene: 9. The CDR3 here is CASGSTGDLYEQYF. The CDR3 DNA reads TGTGCCAGCGGATCGACAGGGGACCTCTACGAGCAGTACTTC.

The chain couples TRBV4-3 to TRBJ1-1, with D possibly matching TRBD1 (5 bases). Trimming left V 1 base short and J 7 bases short, with 16 bases between. CDR1 and CDR2 from the germline V gene are LGHNA and YSLEER. This CDR3 spans 15 amino acids. The CDR3 loop reads CASSQVNRYQSEAFF. The CDR3 nucleotides read TGCGCCAGCAGCCAAGTTAACAGGTACCAGAGTGAAGCTTTCTTT.

This chain uses TRBV7-9 with TRBJ2-7, with 8 nucleotides matching TRBD1. Trimming removed 5 bases from V and 9 bases from J; junction bases left unmatched: 6. The CDR3 loop spans 12 amino acids. The germline V gene has CDR1 SEHNR and CDR2 FQNEAQ (reference sequence). The CDR3 coding sequence is TGTGCCAGCAGCCGACAGGGGTTAGGGCAGTACTTC. It yields the protein CASSRQGLGQYF.